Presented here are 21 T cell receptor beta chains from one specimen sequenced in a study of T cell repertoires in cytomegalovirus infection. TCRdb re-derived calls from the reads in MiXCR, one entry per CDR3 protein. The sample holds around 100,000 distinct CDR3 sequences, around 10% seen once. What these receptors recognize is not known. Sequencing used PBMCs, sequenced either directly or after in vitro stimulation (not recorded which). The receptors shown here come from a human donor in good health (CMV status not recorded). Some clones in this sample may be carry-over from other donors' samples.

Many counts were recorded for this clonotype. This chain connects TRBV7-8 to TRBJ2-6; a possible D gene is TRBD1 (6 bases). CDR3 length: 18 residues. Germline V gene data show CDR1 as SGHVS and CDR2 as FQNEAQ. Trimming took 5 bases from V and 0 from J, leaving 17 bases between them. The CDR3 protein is CASSPQTGGSSGANVLTF. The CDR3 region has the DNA TGTGCCAGCAGCCCCCAGACAGGCGGTAGCTCTGGGGCCAACGTCCTGACTTTC.

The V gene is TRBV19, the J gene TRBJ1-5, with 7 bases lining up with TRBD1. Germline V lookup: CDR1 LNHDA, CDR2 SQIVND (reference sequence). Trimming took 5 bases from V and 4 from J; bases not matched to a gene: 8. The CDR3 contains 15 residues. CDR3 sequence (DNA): TGTGCCAGTAGTGATGGACAGGCTGTAAATCAGCCCCAGCATTTT. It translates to CASSDGQAVNQPQHF. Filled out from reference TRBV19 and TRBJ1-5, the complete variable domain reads DGGITQSPKYLFRKEGQNVTLSCEQNLNHDAMYWYRQDPGQGLRLIYYSQIVNDFQKGDIAEGYSVSREKKESFPLTVTSAQKNPTAFYLCASSDGQAVNQPQHFGDGTRLSIL.

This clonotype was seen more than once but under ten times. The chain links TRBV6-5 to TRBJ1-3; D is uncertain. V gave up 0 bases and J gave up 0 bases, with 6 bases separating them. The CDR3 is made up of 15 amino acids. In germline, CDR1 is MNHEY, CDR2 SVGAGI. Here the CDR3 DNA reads TGTGCCAGCAGTTACTCGAGCTCCTCTGGAAACACCATATATTTT. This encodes CASSYSSSSGNTIYF.

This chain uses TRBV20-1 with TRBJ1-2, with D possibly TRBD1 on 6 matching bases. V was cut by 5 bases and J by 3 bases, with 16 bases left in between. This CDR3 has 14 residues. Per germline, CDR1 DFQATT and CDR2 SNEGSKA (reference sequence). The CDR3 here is CSAAPAGEYYGYTF. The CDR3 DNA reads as TGCAGTGCTGCCCCTGCAGGGGAGTACTATGGCTACACCTTC.

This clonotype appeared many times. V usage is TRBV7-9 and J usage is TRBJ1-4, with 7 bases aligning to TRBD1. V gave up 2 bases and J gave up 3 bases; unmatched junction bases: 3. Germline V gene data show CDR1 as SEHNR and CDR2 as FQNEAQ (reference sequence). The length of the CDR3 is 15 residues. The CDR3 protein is CASSLTGTANEKLFF. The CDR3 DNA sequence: TGTGCCAGCAGCTTAACAGGGACAGCTAATGAAAAACTGTTTTTT.

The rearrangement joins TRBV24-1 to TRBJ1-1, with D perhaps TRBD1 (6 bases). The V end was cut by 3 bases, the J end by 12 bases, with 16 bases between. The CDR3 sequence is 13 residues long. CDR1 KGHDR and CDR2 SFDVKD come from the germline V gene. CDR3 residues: CATSDGTLEGPFF. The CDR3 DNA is TGTGCCACCAGTGATGGGACATTAGAAGGGCCTTTCTTT.

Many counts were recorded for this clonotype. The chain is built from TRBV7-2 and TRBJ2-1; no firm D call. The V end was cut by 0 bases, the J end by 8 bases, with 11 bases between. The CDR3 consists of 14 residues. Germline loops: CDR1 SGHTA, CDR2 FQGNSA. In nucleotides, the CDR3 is TGTGCCAGCAGCTTAGCGCCTACCCCCCATGAGCAGTTCTTC. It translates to CASSLAPTPHEQFF. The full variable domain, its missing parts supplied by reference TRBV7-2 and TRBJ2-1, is GAGVSQSPSNKVTEKGKDVELRCDPISGHTALYWYRQSLGQGLEFLIYFQGNSAPDKSGLPSDRFSAERTGGSVSTLTIQRTQQEDSAVYLCASSLAPTPHEQFFGPGTRLTVL.

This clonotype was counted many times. CDR3 sequence reads: CASSSGGGDTQYF. Here the CDR3 DNA reads TGTGCCAGCAGCTCGGGGGGGGGGGATACGCAGTATTTT. This chain uses TRBV7-2 with TRBJ2-3; the match to TRBD2 covers 8 bases. There are 13 residues in the CDR3. Losses at the gene ends were 4 bases for V and 6 bases for J; bases not matched to a gene: 3. Looked up from germline, CDR1 is SGHTA and CDR2 is FQGNSA. The complete variable domain, with remaining parts taken from reference TRBV7-2 and TRBJ2-3, reads GAGVSQSPSNKVTEKGKDVELRCDPISGHTALYWYRQSLGQGLEFLIYFQGNSAPDKSGLPSDRFSAERTGGSVSTLTIQRTQQEDSAVYLCASSSGGGDTQYFGPGTRLTVL.

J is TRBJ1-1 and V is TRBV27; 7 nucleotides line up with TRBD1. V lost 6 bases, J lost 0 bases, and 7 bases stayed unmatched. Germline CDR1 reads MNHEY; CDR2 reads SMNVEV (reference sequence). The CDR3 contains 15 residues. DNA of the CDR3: TGTGCCAGCAGCCCGGACAGGCCTTTGAACACTGAAGCTTTCTTT. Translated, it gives CASSPDRPLNTEAFF.

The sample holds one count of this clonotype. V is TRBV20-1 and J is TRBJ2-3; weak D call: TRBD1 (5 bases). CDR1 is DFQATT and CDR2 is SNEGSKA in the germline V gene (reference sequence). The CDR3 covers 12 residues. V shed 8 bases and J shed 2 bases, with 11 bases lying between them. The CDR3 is CSLLGHTDTQYF. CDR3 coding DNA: TGCAGTCTGCTGGGGCACACAGATACGCAGTATTTT.

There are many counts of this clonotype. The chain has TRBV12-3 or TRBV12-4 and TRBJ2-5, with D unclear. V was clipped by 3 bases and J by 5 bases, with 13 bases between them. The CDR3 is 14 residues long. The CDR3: CASSFPPHEETQYF. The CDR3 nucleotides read TGTGCCAGCAGTTTTCCCCCCCATGAGGAGACCCAGTACTTC.

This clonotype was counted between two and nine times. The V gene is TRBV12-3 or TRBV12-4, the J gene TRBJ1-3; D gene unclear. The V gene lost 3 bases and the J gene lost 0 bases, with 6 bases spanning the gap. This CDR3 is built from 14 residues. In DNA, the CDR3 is TGTGCCAGCAGTTTGTGGGTCTCTGGAAACACCATATATTTT. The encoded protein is CASSLWVSGNTIYF.

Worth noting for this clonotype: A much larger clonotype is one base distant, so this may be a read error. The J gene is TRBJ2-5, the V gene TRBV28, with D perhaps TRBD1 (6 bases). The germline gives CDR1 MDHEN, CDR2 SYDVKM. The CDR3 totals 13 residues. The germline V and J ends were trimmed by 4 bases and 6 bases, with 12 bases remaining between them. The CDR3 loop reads CASSSGVLKTQYF. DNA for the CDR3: TGTGCCAGCAGTTCAGGGGTTTTGAAGACCCAGTACTTC.

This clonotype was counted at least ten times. CDR3: CASSQDPAGRSGELFF. The CDR3 coding sequence is TGTGCCAGCAGCCAAGATCCCGCAGGGCGGTCCGGGGAGCTGTTTTTT. V and J are TRBV14 and TRBJ2-2; tentative D call: TRBD1 (5 bases). CDR1 SGHDN and CDR2 FVKESK come from the germline V gene. Trimming left V 0 bases short and J 6 bases short, with 14 bases between. This CDR3 has 16 residues.

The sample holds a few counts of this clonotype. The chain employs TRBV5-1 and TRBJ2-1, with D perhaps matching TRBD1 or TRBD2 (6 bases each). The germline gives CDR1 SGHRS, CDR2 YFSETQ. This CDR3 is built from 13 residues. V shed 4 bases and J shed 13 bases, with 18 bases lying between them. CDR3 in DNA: TGCGCCAGCAGCGCCGGAGGTGAGGGGGGCCAGTTCTTC. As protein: CASSAGGEGGQFF.

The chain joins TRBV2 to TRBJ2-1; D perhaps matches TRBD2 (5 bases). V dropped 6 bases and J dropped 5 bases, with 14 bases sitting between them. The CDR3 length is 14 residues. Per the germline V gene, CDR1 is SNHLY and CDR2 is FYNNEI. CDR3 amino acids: CASRSWYGDNEQFF. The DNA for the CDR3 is TGTGCCAGCAGGTCTTGGTACGGGGACAATGAGCAGTTCTTC.

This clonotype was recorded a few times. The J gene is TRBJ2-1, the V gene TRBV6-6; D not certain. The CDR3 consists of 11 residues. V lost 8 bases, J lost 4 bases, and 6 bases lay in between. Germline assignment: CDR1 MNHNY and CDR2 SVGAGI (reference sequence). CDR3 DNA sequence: TGTGCCAGCGGGCCTTACAATGAGCAGTTCTTC. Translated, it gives CASGPYNEQFF.

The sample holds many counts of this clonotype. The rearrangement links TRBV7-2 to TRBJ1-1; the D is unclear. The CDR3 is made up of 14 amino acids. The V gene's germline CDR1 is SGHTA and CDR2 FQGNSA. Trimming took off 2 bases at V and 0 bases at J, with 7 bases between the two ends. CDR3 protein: CASSLLLLNTEAFF. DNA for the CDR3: TGTGCCAGCAGCTTATTATTACTGAACACTGAAGCTTTCTTT.

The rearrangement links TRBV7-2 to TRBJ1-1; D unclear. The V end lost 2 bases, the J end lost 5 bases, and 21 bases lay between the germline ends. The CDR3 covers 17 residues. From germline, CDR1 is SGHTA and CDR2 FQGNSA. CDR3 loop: CASSLRGSRTLSTEAFF. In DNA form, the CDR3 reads TGTGCCAGCAGCTTACGGGGAAGCCGAACGCTGAGTACTGAAGCTTTCTTT.

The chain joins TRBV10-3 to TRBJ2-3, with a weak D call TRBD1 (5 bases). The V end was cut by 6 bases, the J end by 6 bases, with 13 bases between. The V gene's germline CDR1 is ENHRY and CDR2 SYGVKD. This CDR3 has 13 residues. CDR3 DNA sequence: TGTGCCATCAGGGAAGGGGATGGCGATACGCAGTATTTT. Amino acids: CAIREGDGDTQYF.

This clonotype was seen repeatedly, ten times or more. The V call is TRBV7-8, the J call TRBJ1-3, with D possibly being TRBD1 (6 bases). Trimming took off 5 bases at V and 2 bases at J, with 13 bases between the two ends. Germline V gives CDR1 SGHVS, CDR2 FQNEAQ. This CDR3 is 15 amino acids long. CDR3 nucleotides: TGTGCCAGCAGCGCAGGGGTAGTTGCTGGAAACACCATATATTTT. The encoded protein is CASSAGVVAGNTIYF. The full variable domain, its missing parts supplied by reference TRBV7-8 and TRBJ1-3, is GAGVSQSPRYKVAKRGQDVALRCDPISGHVSLFWYQQALGQGPEFLTYFQNEAQLDKSGLPSDRFFAERPEGSVSTLKIQRTQQEDSAVYLCASSAGVVAGNTIYFGEGSWLTVV.